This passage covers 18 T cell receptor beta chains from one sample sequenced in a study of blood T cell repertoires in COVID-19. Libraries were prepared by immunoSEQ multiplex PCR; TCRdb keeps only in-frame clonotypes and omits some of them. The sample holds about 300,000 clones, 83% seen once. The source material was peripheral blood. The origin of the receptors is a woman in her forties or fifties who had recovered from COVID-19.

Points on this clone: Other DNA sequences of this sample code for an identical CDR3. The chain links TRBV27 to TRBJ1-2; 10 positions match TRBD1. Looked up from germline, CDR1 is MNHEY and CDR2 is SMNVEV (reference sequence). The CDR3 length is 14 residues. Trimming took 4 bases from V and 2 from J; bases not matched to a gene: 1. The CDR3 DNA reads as TGTGCCAGCAGTTCGGGACAGGGGAACTATGGCTACACCTTC. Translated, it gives CASSSGQGNYGYTF.

CDR3 residues: CASSLETGLGSGYTF. The CDR3 coding sequence is TGCGCCAGCAGCCTCGAAACAGGGTTGGGATCGGGCTACACCTTC. The genes are TRBV4-3 and TRBJ1-2; possibly TRBD1 for D (6 bases). CDR1 and CDR2 (germline): LGHNA, YSLEER. The length of the CDR3 is 15 residues. Trimming took off 4 bases at V and 8 bases at J, with 20 bases between the two ends.

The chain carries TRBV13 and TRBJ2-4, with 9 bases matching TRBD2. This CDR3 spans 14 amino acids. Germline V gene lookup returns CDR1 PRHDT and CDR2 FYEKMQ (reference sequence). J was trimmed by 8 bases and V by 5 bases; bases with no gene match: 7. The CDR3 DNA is TGTGCCAGCAGCAACCGCGGGGGGGCAGACATTCAGTACTTC. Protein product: CASSNRGGADIQYF. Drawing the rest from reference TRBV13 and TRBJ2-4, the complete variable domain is AAGVIQSPRHLIKEKRETATLKCYPIPRHDTVYWYQQGPGQDPQFLISFYEKMQSDKGSIPDRFSAQQFSDYHSELNMSSLELGDSALYFCASSNRGGADIQYFGAGTRLSVL.

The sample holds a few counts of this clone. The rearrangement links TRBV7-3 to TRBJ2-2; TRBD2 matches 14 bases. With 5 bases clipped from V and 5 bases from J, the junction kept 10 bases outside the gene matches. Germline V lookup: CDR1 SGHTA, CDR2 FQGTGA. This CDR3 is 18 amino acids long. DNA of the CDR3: TGTGCCAGCAGCCCCTCGGGACTAGCGGGGGCCGGGACCGGGGAGCTGTTTTTT. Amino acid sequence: CASSPSGLAGAGTGELFF.

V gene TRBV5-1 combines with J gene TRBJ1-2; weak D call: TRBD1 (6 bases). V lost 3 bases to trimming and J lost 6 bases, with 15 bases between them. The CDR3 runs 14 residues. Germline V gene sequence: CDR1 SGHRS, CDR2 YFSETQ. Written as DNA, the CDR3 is TGCGCCAGCAGCTCCGAACAGGGTATGGATGGCTACACCTTC. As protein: CASSSEQGMDGYTF.

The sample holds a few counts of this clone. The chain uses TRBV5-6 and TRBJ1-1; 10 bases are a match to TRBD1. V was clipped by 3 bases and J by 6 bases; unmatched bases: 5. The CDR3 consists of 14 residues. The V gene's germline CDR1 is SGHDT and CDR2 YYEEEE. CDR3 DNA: TGTGCCAGCAGCTGGGGGGACAGGGGACCTGAAGCTTTCTTT. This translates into CASSWGDRGPEAFF.

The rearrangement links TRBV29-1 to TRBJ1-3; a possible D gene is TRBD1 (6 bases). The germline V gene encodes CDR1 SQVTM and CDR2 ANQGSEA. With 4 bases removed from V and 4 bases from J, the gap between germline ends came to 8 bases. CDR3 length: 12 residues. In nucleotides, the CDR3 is TGCAGCGTTGCCAGGGGCGGAAACACCATATATTTT. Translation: CSVARGGNTIYF.

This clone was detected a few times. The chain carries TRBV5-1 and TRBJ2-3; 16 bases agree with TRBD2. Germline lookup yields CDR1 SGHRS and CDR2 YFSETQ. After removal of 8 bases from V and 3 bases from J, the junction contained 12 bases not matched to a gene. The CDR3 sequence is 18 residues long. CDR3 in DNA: TGCGCCAGTACGGGACTAGCGGGAGGGCCCACAAGGACAGATACGCAGTATTTT. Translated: CASTGLAGGPTRTDTQYF.

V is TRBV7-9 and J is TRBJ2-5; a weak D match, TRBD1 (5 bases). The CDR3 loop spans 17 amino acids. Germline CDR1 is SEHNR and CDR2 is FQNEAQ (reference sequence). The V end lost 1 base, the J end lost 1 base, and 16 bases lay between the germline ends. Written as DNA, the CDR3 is TGTGCCAGCAGCTTAGGGACAACAGGCACTACCCAAGAGACCCAGTACTTC. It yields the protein CASSLGTTGTTQETQYF.

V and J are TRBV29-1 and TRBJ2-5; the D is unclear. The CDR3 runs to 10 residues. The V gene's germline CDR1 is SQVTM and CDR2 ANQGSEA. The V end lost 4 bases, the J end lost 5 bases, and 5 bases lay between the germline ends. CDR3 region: CSVVRETQYF. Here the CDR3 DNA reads TGCAGCGTTGTACGGGAGACCCAGTACTTC.

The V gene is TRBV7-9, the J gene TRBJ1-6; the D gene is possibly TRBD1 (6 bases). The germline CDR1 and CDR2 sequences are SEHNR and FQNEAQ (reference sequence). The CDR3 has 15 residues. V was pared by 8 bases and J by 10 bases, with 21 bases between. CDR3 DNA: TGTGCCAGCGGTGTCACAGGGAGGGCGGAATCACCCCTCCACTTT. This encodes CASGVTGRAESPLHF.

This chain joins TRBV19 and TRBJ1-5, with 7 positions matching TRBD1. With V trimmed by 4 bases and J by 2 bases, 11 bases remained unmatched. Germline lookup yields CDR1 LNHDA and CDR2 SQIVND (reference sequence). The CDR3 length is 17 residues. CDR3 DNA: TGTGCCAGTAGTAGTAGAATGGGGACAGAGGGCAATCAGCCCCAGCATTTT. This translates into CASSSRMGTEGNQPQHF.

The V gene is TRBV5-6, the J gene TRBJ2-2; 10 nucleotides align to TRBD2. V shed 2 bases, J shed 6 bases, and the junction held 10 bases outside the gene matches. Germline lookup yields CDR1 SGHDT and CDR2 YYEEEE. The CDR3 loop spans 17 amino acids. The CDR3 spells CASSFWLTSGAAGELFF. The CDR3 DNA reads TGTGCCAGCAGCTTTTGGCTAACTAGCGGGGCTGCCGGGGAGCTGTTTTTT. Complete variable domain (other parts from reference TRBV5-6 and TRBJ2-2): DAGVTQSPTHLIKTRGQQVTLRCSPKSGHDTVSWYQQALGQGPQFIFQYYEEEERQRGNFPDRFSGHQFPNYSSELNVNALLLGDSALYLCASSFWLTSGAAGELFFGEGSRLTVL.

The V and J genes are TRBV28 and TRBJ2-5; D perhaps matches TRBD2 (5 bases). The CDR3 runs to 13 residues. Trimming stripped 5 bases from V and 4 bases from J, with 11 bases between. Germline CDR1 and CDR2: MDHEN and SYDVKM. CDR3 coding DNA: TGTGCCAGCAGTCGCGAGGGCGCAGAGACCCAGTACTTC. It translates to CASSREGAETQYF.

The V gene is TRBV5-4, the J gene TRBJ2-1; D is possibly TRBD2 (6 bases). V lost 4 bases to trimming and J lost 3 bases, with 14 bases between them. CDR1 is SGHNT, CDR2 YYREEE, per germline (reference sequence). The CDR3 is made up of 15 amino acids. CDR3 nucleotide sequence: TGTGCCAGCAGCATAGCGGAAGCCCTCTACAATGAGCAGTTCTTC. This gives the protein CASSIAEALYNEQFF.

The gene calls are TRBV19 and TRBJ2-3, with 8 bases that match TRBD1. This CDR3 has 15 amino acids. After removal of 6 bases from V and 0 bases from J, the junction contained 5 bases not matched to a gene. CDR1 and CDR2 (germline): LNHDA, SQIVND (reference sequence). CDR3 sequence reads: CASSSGQGSTDTQYF. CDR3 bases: TGTGCCAGTAGCTCCGGACAGGGAAGCACAGATACGCAGTATTTT. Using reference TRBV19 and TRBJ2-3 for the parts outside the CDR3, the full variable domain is DGGITQSPKYLFRKEGQNVTLSCEQNLNHDAMYWYRQDPGQGLRLIYYSQIVNDFQKGDIAEGYSVSREKKESFPLTVTSAQKNPTAFYLCASSSGQGSTDTQYFGPGTRLTVL.

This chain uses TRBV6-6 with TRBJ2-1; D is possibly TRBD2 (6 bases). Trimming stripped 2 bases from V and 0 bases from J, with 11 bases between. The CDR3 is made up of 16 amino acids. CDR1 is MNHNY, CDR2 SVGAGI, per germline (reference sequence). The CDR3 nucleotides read TGTGCCAGCAGTTACGGACTGCGGGGCTCCTACAATGAGCAGTTCTTC. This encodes CASSYGLRGSYNEQFF.

In DNA form, the CDR3 reads TGTGCCAGCAGTTTTGTCCGGACTTATAGCAATCAGCCCCAGCATTTT. Amino acids: CASSFVRTYSNQPQHF. This sequence joins TRBV28 and TRBJ1-5; D unresolved. Germline V gives CDR1 MDHEN, CDR2 SYDVKM. Trimming cost V 3 bases and J 0 bases, with 12 bases left between them. This CDR3 has 16 residues.